This T cell receptor beta chain was obtained from a study of blood T cell repertoires in COVID-19. Whole-study context: Samples of COVID-19 (acute and convalescent) were obtained from the United States, Italy and Spain. Sources were T cells, B-cell-depleted T cells, or PBMCs; the material itself was cDNA or gDNA.

The V gene lost 5 bases and the J gene lost 5 bases, with 19 bases spanning the gap. This CDR3 contains 15 residues. Germline CDR1 PRHDT, CDR2 FYEKMQ (reference sequence). Original handling: Nucleated cell counts were estimated from reference gene primer amplification. The method was immunoSEQ multiplex PCR; TCRdb's version includes in-frame clones alone and lacks a portion of them. The V and J calls and clone size are taken from that table; D and trimming were inferred from the DNA. The repertoire holds more than 200,000 clones, with 75% to 90% as singletons. This TCR derives from a woman in her seventies with active or convalescent COVID-19. This sequence joins TRBV13 and TRBJ2-7; tentatively, D is TRBD2 (6 bases). Sequencing input: peripheral blood. In nucleotides, the CDR3 is TGTGCCAGCAGCCCGGGTAGCGGACCTTCCCACGAGCAGTACTTC. Its translation is CASSPGSGPSHEQYF.